This T cell receptor beta chain came from a study of blood T cell repertoires in COVID-19 (TCRdb year 2020). For context, the study as a whole: Samples covering the acute and convalescent phases of COVID-19 were provided by collaborators in the United States, Italy and Spain. Where HLA class I and class II types were available, the types were taken from metadata supplied by the sample provider, not from assay-based typing. The prospective study material was composed of cDNA or gDNA derived from T cells, B-cell-depleted T cells, or PBMCs. The samples were drawn from two sources: the first 160 participants of the ongoing ImmuneRACE study, and 1,200 or so subjects contributed by 6 global collaborators. The repertoires were released in a freely available public database intended as a resource for research on the immune response to SARS-CoV-2. Nearly every sample came with metadata listing a de-identified subject ID, COVID-19 status, age in years and sex. Subjects who had been exposed to COVID-19, were actively infected with it, or had recovered from it provided the deeply sampled blood TCRbeta repertoires that made up the dataset.

As for this clone: No antigen is known for it. No base quality values were provided; no much bigger clone lies one nucleotide off.

The germline V gene supplies CDR1 SQVTM and CDR2 ANQGSEA. Measured from the cysteine to the phenylalanine, the CDR3 is 13 residues long. The DNA shown is the 39-base CDR3, in frame from base 1. TCRbeta CDR3 regions were amplified from genomic DNA by means of the immunoSEQ Assay, a bias-controlled multiplex PCR. The authors' analysis ran thus. Nucleated cell counts per sample were estimated from amplification of reference gene primers within the assay. To quantify the absolute abundance of each unique TCRbeta CDR3 rearrangement, sequence reads were collapsed and filtered. For each sample, productive Simpson clonality was calculated as the square root of Simpson's diversity index over productive rearrangements. TCRdb obtained this table from immuneACCESS and retained in-frame rearrangements with V and J assigned. These tables miss some clones; where compared with another copy, unresolved V genes account for less than half of the shortfall, and the remainder is unexplained. For V, J and clone size, that table is used; D and trimming come from the DNA. The sample has 140,000 to 150,000 clones on record, approximately 82% of them singletons. Jointly, the top ten make up about 16% of the sample.

What the research found in general, with its limitations: The amount of clinical and demographic metadata varied by source and participant and was provided uncurated.

Each collaborating institution followed its own protocols to collect whole blood in K2EDTA tubes. Collaborator samples were shipped for TCRbeta analysis as frozen whole blood, isolated PBMCs, or DNA extracted from either sample type. This sequence originates from a human donor with acute or convalescent COVID-19. The donor label of this sample is uncertain. The sequenced sample was peripheral blood. The chain is assembled from TRBV29-1 and TRBJ1-4; the D gene is unclear. The sequence in DNA is TGCAACCCTGGAGGGTCAACTAATGAAAAACTGTTTTTT. Its product reads: CNPGGSTNEKLFF.